Presented here are 11 T cell receptor beta chains from one specimen sequenced in a study of blood T cell repertoires in COVID-19. Profiling relied on immunoSEQ multiplex PCR, and the TCRdb table lists in-frame clones only, not all of them. Here the sample spans about 310,000 clones, roughly 84% being singletons. The specimen was peripheral blood. Receptors were obtained from a man aged 50 to 60 with active or convalescent COVID-19.

V usage is TRBV30 and J usage is TRBJ2-2, with D unresolved. The V gene's germline CDR1 is GTSNPN and CDR2 SVGIG (reference sequence). The CDR3 is made up of 14 amino acids. V lost 1 base and J lost 2, with 8 bases in between. CDR3 sequence reads: CAWSAAANTGELFF. CDR3 bases: TGTGCCTGGAGTGCGGCGGCTAACACCGGGGAGCTGTTTTTT.

V gene TRBV2 combines with J gene TRBJ1-3; D is possibly TRBD1 (5 bases). The CDR3 has 13 residues. The ends were cut back, 6 bases at V and 0 bases at J, with 6 bases in the middle. Per germline, CDR1 SNHLY and CDR2 FYNNEI. In DNA, the CDR3 is TGTGCCAGCAGAGGGGACTCTGGAAACACCATATATTTT. Its translation is CASRGDSGNTIYF.

The chain carries TRBV4-1 and TRBJ1-4; no definite D call. In germline, CDR1 is MGHRA, CDR2 YSYEKL. The CDR3 extends over 13 amino acids. Trimming removed 3 bases at V and 4 bases at J, with 6 bases between. The CDR3 DNA sequence: TGCGCCAGCAGCCATACAGATAATGAAAAACTGTTTTTT. It specifies CASSHTDNEKLFF.

This chain connects TRBV7-9 to TRBJ2-1, with TRBD2 identical over 10 bases. Losses at the gene ends were 3 bases for V and 7 bases for J; bases not matched to a gene: 6. Germline V gene data show CDR1 as SEHNR and CDR2 as FQNEAQ (reference sequence). The CDR3 has 15 residues. The CDR3 sequence is CASSLASGSVNEQFF. The CDR3, as DNA: TGTGCCAGCAGCTTGGCTAGCGGGAGTGTGAATGAGCAGTTCTTC.

V and J are TRBV28 and TRBJ2-1, with 9 bases identical to TRBD1. V was clipped by 7 bases and J by 3 bases; unmatched bases: 10. Germline values: CDR1 MDHEN, CDR2 SYDVKM. This CDR3 spans 16 amino acids. CDR3 DNA sequence: TGTGCCAGCACGGCCCCACGACAGGGGGGCTACAATGAGCAGTTCTTC. This codes for CASTAPRQGGYNEQFF. Variable domain in full (rest from reference TRBV28 and TRBJ2-1): DVKVTQSSRYLVKRTGEKVFLECVQDMDHENMFWYRQDPGLGLRLIYFSYDVKMKEKGDIPEGYSVSREKKERFSLILESASTNQTSMYLCASTAPRQGGYNEQFFGPGTRLTVL.

To note about this clone: Other nucleotide sequences in the sample specify the same CDR3. The chain links TRBV5-1 to TRBJ2-7; 10 bases line up with TRBD2. V shed 0 bases and J 0 bases; nucleotides not matched to a gene: 0. The germline CDR1 and CDR2 sequences are SGHRS and YFSETQ. The CDR3 extends over 15 amino acids. CDR3: CASSLGTSGSYEQYF. CDR3 coding DNA: TGCGCCAGCAGCTTGGGGACTAGCGGCTCCTACGAGCAGTACTTC.

The chain has TRBV7-5 and TRBJ1-5; no check of the table's D call, TRBD1, against the DNA was made. TRBV7-5 is recorded as a pseudogene. This CDR3 spans 13 amino acids. The CDR3 region has the DNA TGTGCCAGAAGTCAGGACAGGGCTCAGCCCCAGCATTTT. Translating gives CARSQDRAQPQHF.

The V and J genes are TRBV7-2 and TRBJ1-3; D is possibly TRBD1 (5 bases). CDR3 size: 15 residues. Germline values: CDR1 SGHTA, CDR2 FQGNSA. V was pared by 3 bases and J by 3 bases, with 12 bases between. The CDR3 is CASSLGWGDGNTIYF. The CDR3 DNA reads TGTGCCAGCAGCTTGGGGTGGGGGGATGGAAACACCATATATTTT.

This rearrangement joins TRBV28 to TRBJ2-1, with 7 positions matching TRBD1. Trimming at V came to 8 bases and at J to 6 bases, leaving 10 bases not matched to a gene. The CDR3 extends over 14 amino acids. CDR1 is MDHEN and CDR2 is SYDVKM in the germline V gene. The CDR3 loop reads CASFSTGQSNEQFF. CDR3 DNA: TGTGCCAGCTTTAGTACGGGACAGAGCAATGAGCAGTTCTTC.

The gene calls are TRBV5-1 and TRBJ1-3, with 7 bases fitting TRBD1. CDR1 and CDR2 from the germline V gene are SGHRS and YFSETQ. CDR3 length: 14 residues. The V segment lost 0 bases and the J segment 4 bases; nucleotides outside the gene matches: 1. The CDR3, as DNA: TGCGCCAGCAGCTTGGCGACAGGGGGAAACACCATATATTTT. Residues: CASSLATGGNTIYF.

The gene calls are TRBV30 and TRBJ1-4; D unclear. Germline V gene data show CDR1 as GTSNPN and CDR2 as SVGIG (reference sequence). The V and J ends lost 3 bases and 0 bases respectively, with 11 bases between them. This CDR3 has 15 amino acids. CDR3 sequence reads: CAWSKFPATNEKLFF. The CDR3 bases are TGTGCCTGGAGCAAATTCCCGGCAACTAATGAAAAACTGTTTTTT.